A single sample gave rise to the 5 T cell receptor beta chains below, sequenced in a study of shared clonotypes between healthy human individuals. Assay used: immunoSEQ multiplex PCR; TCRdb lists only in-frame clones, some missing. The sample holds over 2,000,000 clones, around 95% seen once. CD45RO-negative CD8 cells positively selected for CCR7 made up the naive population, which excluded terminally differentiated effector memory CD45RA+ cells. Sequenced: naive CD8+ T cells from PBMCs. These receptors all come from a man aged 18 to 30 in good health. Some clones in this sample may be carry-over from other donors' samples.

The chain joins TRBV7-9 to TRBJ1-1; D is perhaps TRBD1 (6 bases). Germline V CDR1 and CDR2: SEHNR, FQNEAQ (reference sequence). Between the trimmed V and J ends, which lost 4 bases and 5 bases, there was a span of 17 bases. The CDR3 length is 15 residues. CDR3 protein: CASSSRGGVGTEAFF. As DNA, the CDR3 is TGTGCCAGCAGCTCGAGGGGGGGCGTAGGTACTGAAGCTTTCTTT. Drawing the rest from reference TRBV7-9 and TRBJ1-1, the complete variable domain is DTGVSQNPRHKITKRGQNVTFRCDPISEHNRLYWYRQTLGQGPEFLTYFQNEAQLEKSRLLSDRFSAERPKGSFSTLEIQRTEQGDSAMYLCASSSRGGVGTEAFFGQGTRLTVV.

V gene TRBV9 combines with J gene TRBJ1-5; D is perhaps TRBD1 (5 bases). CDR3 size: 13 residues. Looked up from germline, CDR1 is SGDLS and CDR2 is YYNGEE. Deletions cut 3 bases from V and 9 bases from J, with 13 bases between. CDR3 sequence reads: CASSALRDGPQHF. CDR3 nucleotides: TGTGCCAGCAGCGCCCTGAGGGACGGGCCCCAGCATTTT.

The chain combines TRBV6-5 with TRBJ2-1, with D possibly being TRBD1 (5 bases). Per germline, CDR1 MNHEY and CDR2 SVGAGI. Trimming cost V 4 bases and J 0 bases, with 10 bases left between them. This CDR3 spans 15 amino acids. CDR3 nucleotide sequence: TGTGCCAGCAGTTCCAGGGCCGGCTCCTACAATGAGCAGTTCTTC. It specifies CASSSRAGSYNEQFF.

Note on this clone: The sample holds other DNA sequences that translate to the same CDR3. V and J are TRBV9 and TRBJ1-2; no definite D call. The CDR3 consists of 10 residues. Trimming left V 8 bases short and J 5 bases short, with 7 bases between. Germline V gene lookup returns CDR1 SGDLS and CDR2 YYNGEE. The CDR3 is CASSGYGYTF. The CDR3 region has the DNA TGTGCCAGTAGTGGGTATGGCTACACCTTC.

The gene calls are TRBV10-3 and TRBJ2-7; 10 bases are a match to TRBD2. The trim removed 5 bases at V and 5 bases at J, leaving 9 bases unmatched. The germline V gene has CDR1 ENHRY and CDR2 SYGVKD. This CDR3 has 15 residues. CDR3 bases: TGTGCCATCAGTCGGGGGACTAGCGAGGTCCACGAGCAGTACTTC. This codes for CAISRGTSEVHEQYF.